These T cell receptor beta chains were read from a single sample in a study of blood T cell repertoires in COVID-19. Sequencing used immunoSEQ multiplex PCR; TCRdb keeps in-frame clones, though not all of them. The sample shows 400,000 to 450,000 clones, 86% of them seen only once. The specimen sequenced was peripheral blood. The receptors were sampled from a woman under 40 with active or convalescent COVID-19. Each CDR3 is given with its conserved first and last residue. The order of the fields is D gene, J gene, V gene, clone size, CDR3 protein, CDR3 DNA. D genes are given only for firm matches. Size tells how often a clone was seen (once, few, many) or the class of an expanded clone, and some rows leave it out.

d_call: TRBD1; j_call: TRBJ2-1; v_call: TRBV18; clone_size: NA; cdr3_aa: CASSPGTATGSHEQFF; cdr3_nt: TGTGCCAGCTCACCAGGGACCGCGACAGGGAGTCATGAGCAGTTCTTC
d_call: TRBD1; j_call: TRBJ1-1; v_call: TRBV5-1; clone_size: NA; cdr3_aa: CASRGTGSVYTEAFF; cdr3_nt: TGCGCCAGCAGGGGGACAGGGTCCGTTTACACTGAAGCTTTCTTT
d_call: TRBD1; j_call: TRBJ1-4; v_call: TRBV11-2; clone_size: NA; cdr3_aa: CASSLVPLGQGLGEKLFF; cdr3_nt: TGTGCCAGCAGCTTAGTGCCCCTAGGACAGGGGTTAGGTGAAAAACTGTTTTTT
d_call: NA; j_call: TRBJ2-7; v_call: TRBV10-2; clone_size: NA; cdr3_aa: CASSEWTNRLGEQYF; cdr3_nt: TGCGCCAGCAGTGAATGGACTAACCGCCTTGGGGAGCAGTACTTC
d_call: NA; j_call: TRBJ2-3; v_call: TRBV3-1/TRBV3-2; clone_size: NA; cdr3_aa: CASSENQYTDTQYF; cdr3_nt: TGTGCCAGCAGCGAAAACCAGTACACAGATACGCAGTATTTT
d_call: NA; j_call: TRBJ2-7; v_call: TRBV5-1; clone_size: NA; cdr3_aa: CASSNRDISYEQYF; cdr3_nt: TGCGCCAGCAGCAACCGGGACATCTCCTACGAGCAGTACTTC
d_call: NA; j_call: TRBJ1-4; v_call: TRBV7-8; clone_size: NA; cdr3_aa: CASIKGRAQSANEKLFF; cdr3_nt: TGTGCCAGCATCAAAGGGCGGGCCCAATCGGCTAATGAAAAACTGTTTTTT
d_call: TRBD2; j_call: TRBJ2-7; v_call: TRBV28; clone_size: NA; cdr3_aa: CASTLTSGPYEQYF; cdr3_nt: TGTGCCAGCACCCTGACTAGCGGTCCCTACGAGCAGTACTTC
d_call: TRBD1; j_call: TRBJ1-2; v_call: TRBV6-1; clone_size: NA; cdr3_aa: CASSEPDRGDGYTF; cdr3_nt: TGTGCCAGCAGTGAACCGGACAGGGGAGATGGCTACACCTTC
d_call: NA; j_call: TRBJ2-7; v_call: TRBV6-2/TRBV6-3; clone_size: NA; cdr3_aa: CASSYSLTQTSSYEQYF; cdr3_nt: TGTGCCAGCAGTTACTCATTAACGCAGACTAGCTCCTACGAGCAGTACTTC
d_call: NA; j_call: TRBJ2-1; v_call: TRBV5-6; clone_size: NA; cdr3_aa: CASSHILIAAYNEQFF; cdr3_nt: TGTGCCAGCAGCCACATCTTAATAGCAGCCTACAATGAGCAGTTCTTC
d_call: NA; j_call: TRBJ2-2; v_call: TRBV2; clone_size: few; cdr3_aa: CASSEEGGAGELFF; cdr3_nt: TGTGCCAGCAGTGAAGAGGGAGGTGCCGGGGAGCTGTTTTTT
d_call: NA; j_call: TRBJ2-3; v_call: TRBV27; clone_size: NA; cdr3_aa: CASSPHTDTQYF; cdr3_nt: TGTGCCAGCAGTCCCCACACAGATACGCAGTATTTT
d_call: NA; j_call: TRBJ2-3; v_call: TRBV5-1; clone_size: NA; cdr3_aa: CASSLGSRGDTQYF; cdr3_nt: TGCGCCAGCAGCCTCGGCTCCAGGGGAGATACGCAGTATTTT
d_call: NA; j_call: TRBJ1-1; v_call: TRBV19; clone_size: NA; cdr3_aa: CASSIGQFVNTEAFF; cdr3_nt: TGTGCCAGTAGTATAGGACAGTTTGTGAACACTGAAGCTTTCTTT
d_call: NA; j_call: TRBJ2-2; v_call: TRBV5-1; clone_size: NA; cdr3_aa: CASSLGSGVDTGELFF; cdr3_nt: TGCGCCAGCAGCTTGGGATCCGGGGTGGACACCGGGGAGCTGTTTTTT
d_call: TRBD1; j_call: TRBJ1-2; v_call: TRBV7-9; clone_size: NA; cdr3_aa: CASSWGQGEGGTF; cdr3_nt: TGTGCCAGCAGCTGGGGACAGGGTGAGGGTGGCACCTTC
d_call: NA; j_call: TRBJ1-1; v_call: TRBV28; clone_size: once; cdr3_aa: CASSPRQVTDTEAFF; cdr3_nt: TGTGCCAGCAGTCCGCGACAGGTCACGGATACTGAAGCTTTCTTT
d_call: TRBD2; j_call: TRBJ2-2; v_call: TRBV15; clone_size: NA; cdr3_aa: CATSVTSGGRTGELFF; cdr3_nt: TGTGCCACCAGCGTGACTAGCGGGGGCCGCACCGGGGAGCTGTTTTTT
d_call: NA; j_call: TRBJ2-1; v_call: TRBV5-1; clone_size: NA; cdr3_aa: CASSDYGYAYNEQFF; cdr3_nt: TGCGCCAGCAGCGACTACGGGTACGCCTACAATGAGCAGTTCTTC
d_call: NA; j_call: TRBJ1-4; v_call: TRBV2; clone_size: NA; cdr3_aa: CASSFTTNEKLFF; cdr3_nt: TGTGCCAGCAGCTTTACAACTAATGAAAAACTGTTTTTT
d_call: NA; j_call: TRBJ1-2; v_call: TRBV6-5; clone_size: NA; cdr3_aa: CASFQGAHGYTF; cdr3_nt: TGTGCCAGCTTTCAAGGGGCTCATGGCTACACCTTC
d_call: NA; j_call: TRBJ2-1; v_call: TRBV3-1/TRBV3-2; clone_size: NA; cdr3_aa: CASSQELAREQFF; cdr3_nt: TGTGCCAGCAGCCAAGAGCTAGCGCGGGAGCAGTTCTTC
d_call: NA; j_call: TRBJ2-7; v_call: TRBV15; clone_size: NA; cdr3_aa: CATSRDGIGVIYEQYF; cdr3_nt: TGTGCCACCAGCAGAGATGGTATCGGGGTAATCTACGAGCAGTACTTC
d_call: NA; j_call: TRBJ1-2; v_call: TRBV10-2; clone_size: NA; cdr3_aa: CASSESPGNYGYTF; cdr3_nt: TGCGCCAGCAGTGAGTCCCCGGGGAACTATGGCTACACCTTC
d_call: NA; j_call: TRBJ1-5; v_call: TRBV4-1; clone_size: NA; cdr3_aa: CASSNIGPQPQHF; cdr3_nt: TGCGCCAGCAGCAACATTGGTCCTCAGCCCCAGCATTTT
d_call: NA; j_call: TRBJ1-2; v_call: TRBV7-9; clone_size: NA; cdr3_aa: CASSSFSYYGYTF; cdr3_nt: TGTGCCAGCAGCTCCTTTTCTTACTATGGCTACACCTTC
d_call: NA; j_call: TRBJ2-2; v_call: TRBV29-1; clone_size: NA; cdr3_aa: CSVEDPVGGELFF; cdr3_nt: TGCAGCGTTGAAGATCCTGTCGGCGGGGAGCTGTTTTTT
d_call: TRBD2; j_call: TRBJ2-7; v_call: TRBV12-5; clone_size: few; cdr3_aa: CASGLVRGGTSGSMTYEQYF; cdr3_nt: TGTGCTAGTGGTTTGGTACGAGGCGGGACTAGCGGGAGTATGACCTACGAGCAGTACTTC
d_call: NA; j_call: TRBJ1-5; v_call: TRBV2; clone_size: few; cdr3_aa: CASFAGLSNQPQHF; cdr3_nt: TGTGCCAGTTTTGCAGGGCTCTCCAATCAGCCCCAGCATTTT
d_call: NA; j_call: TRBJ2-3; v_call: TRBV6-1; clone_size: NA; cdr3_aa: CASSAYRDTSTDTQYF; cdr3_nt: TGTGCCAGCAGTGCGTACAGGGACACTAGCACAGATACGCAGTATTTT
d_call: TRBD1; j_call: TRBJ1-6; v_call: TRBV27; clone_size: once; cdr3_aa: CASSFDRDTSPLHF; cdr3_nt: TGTGCCAGCAGTTTCGACAGGGATACTTCACCCCTCCACTTT
d_call: NA; j_call: TRBJ2-2; v_call: TRBV4-1; clone_size: NA; cdr3_aa: CASSREQGAPNTGELFF; cdr3_nt: TGCGCCAGCAGCCGTGAACAGGGAGCTCCGAACACCGGGGAGCTGTTTTTT
d_call: TRBD1; j_call: TRBJ2-1; v_call: TRBV6-6; clone_size: few; cdr3_aa: CASSYSRDREAEQFF; cdr3_nt: TGTGCCAGCAGTTACTCGAGGGACAGGGAGGCTGAGCAGTTCTTC
d_call: TRBD2; j_call: TRBJ2-4; v_call: TRBV15; clone_size: NA; cdr3_aa: CATSSRGGPTKNIQYF; cdr3_nt: TGTGCCACCAGCAGCCGGGGGGGCCCGACCAAAAACATTCAGTACTTC
d_call: NA; j_call: TRBJ2-5; v_call: TRBV9; clone_size: NA; cdr3_aa: CASSVAGGGLQETQYF; cdr3_nt: TGTGCCAGCAGCGTAGCTGGTGGGGGGTTACAAGAGACCCAGTACTTC
d_call: NA; j_call: TRBJ2-7; v_call: TRBV19; clone_size: NA; cdr3_aa: CASSIVRDTTYEQYF; cdr3_nt: TGTGCCAGTAGTATAGTCCGGGACACGACCTACGAGCAGTACTTC
d_call: NA; j_call: TRBJ1-6; v_call: TRBV5-5; clone_size: NA; cdr3_aa: CASSLSKSSYNSPLHF; cdr3_nt: TGTGCCAGCAGCTTGTCCAAGAGCTCCTATAATTCACCCCTCCACTTT
d_call: TRBD2; j_call: TRBJ2-5; v_call: TRBV6-5; clone_size: NA; cdr3_aa: CASRGGTHQETQYF; cdr3_nt: TGTGCCAGCAGGGGGGGGACCCACCAAGAGACCCAGTACTTC
d_call: NA; j_call: TRBJ2-5; v_call: TRBV6-5; clone_size: NA; cdr3_aa: CASSYSGNWETQYF; cdr3_nt: TGTGCCAGCAGTTATTCCGGGAATTGGGAGACCCAGTACTTC
d_call: TRBD1; j_call: TRBJ2-1; v_call: TRBV5-1; clone_size: NA; cdr3_aa: CASSFAGTDYYNEQFF; cdr3_nt: TGCGCCAGCAGCTTCGCCGGGACAGATTACTACAATGAGCAGTTCTTC
d_call: NA; j_call: TRBJ1-1; v_call: TRBV12-5; clone_size: NA; cdr3_aa: CASGLAVNTEAFF; cdr3_nt: TGTGCTAGTGGTTTGGCAGTGAACACTGAAGCTTTCTTT
d_call: NA; j_call: TRBJ1-1; v_call: TRBV10-2; clone_size: few; cdr3_aa: CASRTTGGYTEAFF; cdr3_nt: TGCGCCAGCAGAACGACGGGTGGGTACACTGAAGCTTTCTTT
d_call: TRBD1; j_call: TRBJ2-5; v_call: TRBV5-1; clone_size: NA; cdr3_aa: CASSTGTGRETQYF; cdr3_nt: TGCGCCAGCAGCACCGGGACAGGGAGAGAGACCCAGTACTTC
d_call: TRBD2; j_call: TRBJ2-7; v_call: TRBV3-1/TRBV3-2; clone_size: NA; cdr3_aa: CASSPRLAGGPYEQYF; cdr3_nt: TGTGCCAGCAGCCCTAGACTAGCGGGAGGGCCCTACGAGCAGTACTTC
d_call: TRBD2; j_call: TRBJ2-7; v_call: TRBV27; clone_size: NA; cdr3_aa: CASIEAGVYEQYF; cdr3_nt: TGTGCCAGCATTGAGGCGGGAGTTTACGAGCAGTACTTC
d_call: NA; j_call: TRBJ2-7; v_call: TRBV7-9; clone_size: NA; cdr3_aa: CASSLQGGYEQYF; cdr3_nt: TGTGCCAGCAGCTTACAAGGCGGCTACGAGCAGTACTTC
d_call: NA; j_call: TRBJ1-6; v_call: TRBV13; clone_size: NA; cdr3_aa: CASSRGPGSSPLHF; cdr3_nt: TGTGCCAGCAGCCGGGGCCCCGGGAGTTCACCCCTCCACTTT
d_call: NA; j_call: TRBJ1-4; v_call: TRBV13; clone_size: NA; cdr3_aa: CASSSYGRNEKLFF; cdr3_nt: TGTGCCAGCAGCTCGTACGGCAGGAATGAAAAACTGTTTTTT
d_call: TRBD1; j_call: TRBJ1-5; v_call: TRBV27; clone_size: NA; cdr3_aa: CASRMTGDDQPQHF; cdr3_nt: TGTGCCAGCAGGATGACAGGGGACGATCAGCCCCAGCATTTT
d_call: TRBD2; j_call: TRBJ2-3; v_call: TRBV2; clone_size: NA; cdr3_aa: CASSDDWTSGTDTQYF; cdr3_nt: TGTGCCAGCAGTGACGACTGGACTAGCGGGACAGATACGCAGTATTTT
d_call: NA; j_call: TRBJ1-2; v_call: TRBV19; clone_size: NA; cdr3_aa: CARNPTHMMGGYTF; cdr3_nt: TGTGCCAGGAACCCGACACACATGATGGGCGGCTACACCTTC
d_call: NA; j_call: TRBJ2-7; v_call: TRBV6-1; clone_size: many; cdr3_aa: CASSEEPARDEQYF; cdr3_nt: TGTGCCAGCAGTGAAGAACCCGCTAGAGACGAGCAGTACTTC
d_call: TRBD1; j_call: TRBJ1-1; v_call: TRBV2; clone_size: few; cdr3_aa: CASSFSTGVGTEAFF; cdr3_nt: TGTGCCAGCAGTTTCTCTACAGGGGTCGGAACTGAAGCTTTCTTT
d_call: TRBD2; j_call: TRBJ2-5; v_call: TRBV11-2; clone_size: NA; cdr3_aa: CASSLLVTSGPQETQYF; cdr3_nt: TGTGCCAGCAGCTTATTAGTGACTAGCGGCCCACAAGAGACCCAGTACTTC